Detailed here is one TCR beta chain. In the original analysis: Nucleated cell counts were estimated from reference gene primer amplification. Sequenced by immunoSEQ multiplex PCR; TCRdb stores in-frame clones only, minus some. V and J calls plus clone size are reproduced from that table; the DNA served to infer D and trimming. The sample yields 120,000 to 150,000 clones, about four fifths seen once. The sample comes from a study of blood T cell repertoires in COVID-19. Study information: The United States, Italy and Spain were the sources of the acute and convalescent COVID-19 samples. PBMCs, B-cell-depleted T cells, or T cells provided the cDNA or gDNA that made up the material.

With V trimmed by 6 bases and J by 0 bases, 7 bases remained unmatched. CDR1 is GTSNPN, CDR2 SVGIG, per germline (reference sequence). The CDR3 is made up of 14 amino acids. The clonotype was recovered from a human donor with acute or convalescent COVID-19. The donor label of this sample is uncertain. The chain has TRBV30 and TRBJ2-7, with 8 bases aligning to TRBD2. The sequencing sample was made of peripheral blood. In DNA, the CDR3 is TGTGCCTGCCAAGCGGGGGTTAGCTCCTACGAGCAGTACTTC. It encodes CACQAGVSSYEQYF. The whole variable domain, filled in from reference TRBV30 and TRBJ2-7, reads SQTIHQWPATLVQPVGSPLSLECTVEGTSNPNLYWYRQAAGRGLQLLFYSVGIGQISSEVPQNLSASRPQDRQFILSSKKLLLSDSGFYLCACQAGVSSYEQYFGPGTRLTVT.